This T cell receptor (beta chain) originates from a study of T cell responses to AZD1222 COVID-19 vaccine. About the research overall: Pooling was applied to second doses at about 4 or about 12 weeks.

Profiling relied on immunoSEQ multiplex PCR, and the TCRdb table lists in-frame clones only, not all of them. The data hold 90,000 to 110,000 clones, with 70% to 90% observed a single time. This clonotype originated in an adult in good health. Material: peripheral blood, obtained on day 0 of AZD1222 vaccination.

CDR3 bases: TGTGCCAGCAGCAACACCCATTATAATGAAAAACTGTTTTTT. The encoded protein is CASSNTHYNEKLFF. The chain employs TRBV21-1 and TRBJ1-4. TRBV21-1 has pseudogene status. This CDR3 comprises 14 residues.